This TCR beta chain was sequenced for a study of T cells after yellow fever vaccination. Study outcomes and limitations: Overlap between CD4 and CD8 compartments was detected for a small share of clonotypes. The booster saw the reappearance of most primary-vaccination clones (approximately 96% CD4, around 88% CD8).

Making TCR cDNA involved 5'RACE template switching, which added UMIs and a universal primer site. TCRdb itself ran the 5' RACE reads through MiXCR, one entry per CDR3 protein. Of more than 55,000 distinct CDR3 sequences in the sample, around 7.4% were seen once. V gave up 3 bases and J gave up 4 bases, with 4 bases separating them. This CDR3 spans 12 amino acids. This clonotype was detected ten times or more. Antigen unknown. This sample comprised CD8+ T cells sorted from PBMCs, obtained 15 days after the yellow fever booster vaccination. The TCR originated in a man aged 25-40 years who received the YFV17D yellow fever vaccine. V usage is TRBV12-3 or TRBV12-4 and J usage is TRBJ1-3; D is undetermined. The CDR3 spells CASSFSGNTIYF. The DNA of the CDR3 is TGTGCCAGCAGTTTTTCGGGAAACACCATATATTTT.